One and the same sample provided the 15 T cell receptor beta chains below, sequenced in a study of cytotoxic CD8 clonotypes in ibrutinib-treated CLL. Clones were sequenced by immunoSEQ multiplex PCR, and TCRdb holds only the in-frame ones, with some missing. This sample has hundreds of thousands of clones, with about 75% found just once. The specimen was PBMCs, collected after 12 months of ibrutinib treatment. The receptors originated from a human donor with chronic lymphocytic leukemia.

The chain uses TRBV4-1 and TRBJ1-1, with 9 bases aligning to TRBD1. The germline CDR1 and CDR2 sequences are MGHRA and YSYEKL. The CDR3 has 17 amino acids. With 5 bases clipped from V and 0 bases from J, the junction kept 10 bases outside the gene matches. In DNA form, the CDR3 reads TGCGCCAGCAGCGGAGGGGGGACAGGGATGATGAACACTGAAGCTTTCTTT. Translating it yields CASSGGGTGMMNTEAFF.

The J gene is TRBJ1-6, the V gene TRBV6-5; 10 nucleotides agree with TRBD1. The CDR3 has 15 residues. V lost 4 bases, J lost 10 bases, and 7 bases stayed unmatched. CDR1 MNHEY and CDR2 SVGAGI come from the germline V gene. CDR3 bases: TGTGCCAGCAGTTTCGACAGGGGGCTAGGGTCACCCCTCCACTTT. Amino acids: CASSFDRGLGSPLHF.

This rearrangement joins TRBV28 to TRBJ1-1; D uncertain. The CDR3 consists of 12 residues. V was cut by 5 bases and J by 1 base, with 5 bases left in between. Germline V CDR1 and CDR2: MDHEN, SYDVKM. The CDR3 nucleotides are TGTGCCAGCAGTATCAGGAACACTGAAGCTTTCTTT. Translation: CASSIRNTEAFF.

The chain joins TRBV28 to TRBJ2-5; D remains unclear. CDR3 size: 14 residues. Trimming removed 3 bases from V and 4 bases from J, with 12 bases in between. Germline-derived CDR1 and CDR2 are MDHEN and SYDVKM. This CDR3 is CASSFGPATETQYF. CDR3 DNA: TGTGCCAGCAGTTTTGGTCCAGCGACAGAGACCCAGTACTTC. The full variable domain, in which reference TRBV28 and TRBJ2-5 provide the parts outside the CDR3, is DVKVTQSSRYLVKRTGEKVFLECVQDMDHENMFWYRQDPGLGLRLIYFSYDVKMKEKGDIPEGYSVSREKKERFSLILESASTNQTSMYLCASSFGPATETQYFGPGTRLLVL.

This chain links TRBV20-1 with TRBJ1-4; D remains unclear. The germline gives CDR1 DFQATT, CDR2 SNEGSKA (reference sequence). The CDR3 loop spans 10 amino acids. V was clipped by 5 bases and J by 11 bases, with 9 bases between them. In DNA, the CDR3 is TGCAGTGCTCTGGATTACAAACTGTTTTTT. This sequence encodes CSALDYKLFF.

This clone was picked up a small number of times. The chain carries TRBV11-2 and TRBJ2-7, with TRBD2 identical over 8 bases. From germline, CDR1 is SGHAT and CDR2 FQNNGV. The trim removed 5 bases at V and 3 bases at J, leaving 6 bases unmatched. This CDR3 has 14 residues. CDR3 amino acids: CASSIRAGDYEQYF. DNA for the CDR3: TGTGCCAGCAGCATCAGAGCGGGAGACTACGAGCAGTACTTC.

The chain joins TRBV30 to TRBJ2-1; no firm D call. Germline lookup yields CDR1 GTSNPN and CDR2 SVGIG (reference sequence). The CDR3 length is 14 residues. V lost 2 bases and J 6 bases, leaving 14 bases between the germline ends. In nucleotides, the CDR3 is TGTGCCTGGAGTAACGGCGGAACGAGCAATGAGCAGTTCTTC. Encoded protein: CAWSNGGTSNEQFF. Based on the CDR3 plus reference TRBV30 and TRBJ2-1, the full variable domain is SQTIHQWPATLVQPVGSPLSLECTVEGTSNPNLYWYRQAAGRGLQLLFYSVGIGQISSEVPQNLSASRPQDRQFILSSKKLLLSDSGFYLCAWSNGGTSNEQFFGPGTRLTVL.

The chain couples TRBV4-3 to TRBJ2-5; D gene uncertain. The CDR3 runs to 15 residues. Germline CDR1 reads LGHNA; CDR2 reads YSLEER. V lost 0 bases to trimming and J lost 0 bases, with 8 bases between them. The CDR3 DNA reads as TGCGCCAGCAGCCAAGATTCAGATAACCAAGAGACCCAGTACTTC. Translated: CASSQDSDNQETQYF.

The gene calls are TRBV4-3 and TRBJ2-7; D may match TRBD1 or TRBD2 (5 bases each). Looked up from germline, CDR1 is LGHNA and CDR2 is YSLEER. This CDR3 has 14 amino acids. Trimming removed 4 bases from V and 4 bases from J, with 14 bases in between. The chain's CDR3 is CASSRAGTAYEQYF. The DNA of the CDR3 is TGCGCCAGCAGCCGAGCCGGGACGGCATACGAGCAGTACTTC.

The CDR3 DNA sequence: TGTGCCAGCAGTTACGACCAGCCCCTAGTGGAGCAGTACTTC. Its protein is CASSYDQPLVEQYF. This chain joins TRBV6-5 and TRBJ2-7; no clear D gene. V lost 2 bases to trimming and J lost 7 bases, with 15 bases between them. The CDR3 is 14 amino acids. Germline CDR1 is MNHEY and CDR2 is SVGAGI.

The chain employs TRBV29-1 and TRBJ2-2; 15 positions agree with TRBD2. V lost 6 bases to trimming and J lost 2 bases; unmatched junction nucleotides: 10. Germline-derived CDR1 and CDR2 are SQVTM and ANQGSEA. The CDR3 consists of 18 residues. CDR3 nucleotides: TGCAGCGTCAACCCGGGACTAGCGGGAGGCCGTAACACCGGGGAGCTGTTTTTT. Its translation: CSVNPGLAGGRNTGELFF.

CDR3 protein: CASSLDSTYEQYF. The CDR3 nucleotides read TGCGCCAGCAGCTTGGACTCAACCTACGAGCAGTACTTC. The chain joins TRBV5-1 to TRBJ2-7, with no clear D. Trimming pared 0 bases from V and 2 bases from J, leaving 6 bases between. Per germline, CDR1 SGHRS and CDR2 YFSETQ. This CDR3 has 13 residues.

The CDR3 DNA reads as TGTGCCAGCAGCCTCGACCGGACAGGGAACACTGAAGCTTTCTTT. This sequence encodes CASSLDRTGNTEAFF. The V call is TRBV9, the J call TRBJ1-1, with 7 nucleotides matching TRBD1. The germline gives CDR1 SGDLS, CDR2 YYNGEE. The CDR3 is 15 amino acids. Trimming cost V 4 bases and J 1 base; bases outside gene matches: 7.

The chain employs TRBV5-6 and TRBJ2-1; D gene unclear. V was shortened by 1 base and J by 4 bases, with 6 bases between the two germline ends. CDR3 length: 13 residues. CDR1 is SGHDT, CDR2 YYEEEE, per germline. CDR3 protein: CASSLRNYNEQFF. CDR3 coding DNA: TGTGCCAGCAGCTTGAGGAATTACAATGAGCAGTTCTTC.

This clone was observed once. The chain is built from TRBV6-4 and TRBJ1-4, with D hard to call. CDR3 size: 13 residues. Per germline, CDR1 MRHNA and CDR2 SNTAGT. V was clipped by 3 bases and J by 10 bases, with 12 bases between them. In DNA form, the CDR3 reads TGTGCCAGCAGTGAGGGTGGCGATGGAAAACTGTTTTTT. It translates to CASSEGGDGKLFF.